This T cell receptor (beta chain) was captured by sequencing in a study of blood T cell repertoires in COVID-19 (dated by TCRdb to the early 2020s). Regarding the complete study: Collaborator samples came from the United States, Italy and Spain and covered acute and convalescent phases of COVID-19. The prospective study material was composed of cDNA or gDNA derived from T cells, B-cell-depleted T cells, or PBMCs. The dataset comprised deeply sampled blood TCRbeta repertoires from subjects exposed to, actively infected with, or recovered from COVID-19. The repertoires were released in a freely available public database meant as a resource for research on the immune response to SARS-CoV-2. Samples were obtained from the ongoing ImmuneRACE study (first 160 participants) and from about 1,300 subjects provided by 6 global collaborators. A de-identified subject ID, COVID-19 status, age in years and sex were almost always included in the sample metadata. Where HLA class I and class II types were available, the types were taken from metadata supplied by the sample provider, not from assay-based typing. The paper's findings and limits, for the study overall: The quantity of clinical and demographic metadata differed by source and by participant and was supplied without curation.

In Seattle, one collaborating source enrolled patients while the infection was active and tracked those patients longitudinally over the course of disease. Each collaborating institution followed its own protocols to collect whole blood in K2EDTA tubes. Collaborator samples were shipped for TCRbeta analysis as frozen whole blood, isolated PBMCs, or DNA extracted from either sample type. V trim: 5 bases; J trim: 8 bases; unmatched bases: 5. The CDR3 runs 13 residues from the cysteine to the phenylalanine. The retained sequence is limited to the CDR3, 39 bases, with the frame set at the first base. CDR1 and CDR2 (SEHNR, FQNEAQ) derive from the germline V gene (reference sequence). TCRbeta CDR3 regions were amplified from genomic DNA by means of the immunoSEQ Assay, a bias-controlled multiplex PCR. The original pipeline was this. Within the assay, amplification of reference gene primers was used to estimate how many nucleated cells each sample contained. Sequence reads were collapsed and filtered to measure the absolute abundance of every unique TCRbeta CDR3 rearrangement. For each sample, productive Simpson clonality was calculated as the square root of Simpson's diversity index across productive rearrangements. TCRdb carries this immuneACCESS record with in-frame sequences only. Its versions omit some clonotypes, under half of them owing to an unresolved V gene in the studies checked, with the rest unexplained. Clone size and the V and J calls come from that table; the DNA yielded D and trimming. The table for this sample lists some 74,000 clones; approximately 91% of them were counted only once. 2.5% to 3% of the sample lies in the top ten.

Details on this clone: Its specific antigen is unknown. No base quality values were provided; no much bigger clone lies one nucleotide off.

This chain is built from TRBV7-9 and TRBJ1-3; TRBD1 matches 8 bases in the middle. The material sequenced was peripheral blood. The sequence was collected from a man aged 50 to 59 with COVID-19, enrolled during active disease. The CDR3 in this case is CASSPQGADTIYF. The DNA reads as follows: TGTGCCAGCAGCCCTCAGGGGGCCGACACCATATATTTT. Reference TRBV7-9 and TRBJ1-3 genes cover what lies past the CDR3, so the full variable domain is DTGVSQNPRHKITKRGQNVTFRCDPISEHNRLYWYRQTLGQGPEFLTYFQNEAQLEKSRLLSDRFSAERPKGSFSTLEIQRTEQGDSAMYLCASSPQGADTIYFGEGSWLTVV.